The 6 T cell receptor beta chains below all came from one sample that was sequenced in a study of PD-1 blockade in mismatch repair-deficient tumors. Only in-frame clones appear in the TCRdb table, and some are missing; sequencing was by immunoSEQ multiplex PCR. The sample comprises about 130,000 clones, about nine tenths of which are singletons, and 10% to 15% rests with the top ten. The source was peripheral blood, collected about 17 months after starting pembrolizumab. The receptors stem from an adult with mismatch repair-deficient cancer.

CDR3: CASSNRDRSGGANVLTF. CDR3 DNA: TGTGCCAGCAGCAACCGGGACAGGTCTGGTGGGGCCAACGTCCTGACTTTC. The chain recombines TRBV5-8 with TRBJ2-6; TRBD1 aligns across 8 bases. The germline CDR1 and CDR2 sequences are SGHTS and YDEGEE. V lost 4 bases and J lost 3; bases outside the gene matches: 9. The CDR3 consists of 17 residues.

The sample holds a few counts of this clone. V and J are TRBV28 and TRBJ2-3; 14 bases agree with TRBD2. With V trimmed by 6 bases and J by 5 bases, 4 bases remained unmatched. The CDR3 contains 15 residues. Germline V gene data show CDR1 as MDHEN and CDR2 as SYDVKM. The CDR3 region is CASRRTSGRLDTQYF. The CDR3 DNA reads TGTGCCAGCAGGCGGACTAGCGGGAGGCTAGATACGCAGTATTTT.

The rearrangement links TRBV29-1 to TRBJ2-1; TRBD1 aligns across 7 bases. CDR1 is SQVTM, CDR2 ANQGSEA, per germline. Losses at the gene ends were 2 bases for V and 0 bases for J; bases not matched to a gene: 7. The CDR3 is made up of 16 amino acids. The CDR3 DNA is TGCAGCGTTGAACCCACGACAGGGAGCTCCTACAATGAGCAGTTCTTC. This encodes CSVEPTTGSSYNEQFF.

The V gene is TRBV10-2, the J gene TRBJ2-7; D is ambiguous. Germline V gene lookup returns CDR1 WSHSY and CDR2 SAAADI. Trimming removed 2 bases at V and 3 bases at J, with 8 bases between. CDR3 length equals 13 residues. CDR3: CASSEPGNYEQYF. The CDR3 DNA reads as TGCGCCAGCAGTGAGCCCGGAAACTACGAGCAGTACTTC.

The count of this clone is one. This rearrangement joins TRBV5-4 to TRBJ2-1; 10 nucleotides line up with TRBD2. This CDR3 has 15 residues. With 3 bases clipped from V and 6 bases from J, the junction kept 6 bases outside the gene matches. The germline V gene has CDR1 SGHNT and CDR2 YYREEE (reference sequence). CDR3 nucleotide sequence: TGTGCCAGCAGCTCAGGACTAGCGGTCCCCAATGAGCAGTTCTTC. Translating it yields CASSSGLAVPNEQFF.

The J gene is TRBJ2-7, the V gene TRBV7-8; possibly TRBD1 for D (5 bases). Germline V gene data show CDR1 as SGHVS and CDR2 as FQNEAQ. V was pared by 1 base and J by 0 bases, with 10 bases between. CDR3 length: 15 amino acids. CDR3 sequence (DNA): TGTGCCAGCAGCTTAGAACAGGCTAGCTCCTACGAGCAGTACTTC. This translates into CASSLEQASSYEQYF. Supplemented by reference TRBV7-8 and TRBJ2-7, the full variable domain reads GAGVSQSPRYKVAKRGQDVALRCDPISGHVSLFWYQQALGQGPEFLTYFQNEAQLDKSGLPSDRFFAERPEGSVSTLKIQRTQQEDSAVYLCASSLEQASSYEQYFGPGTRLTVT.